The clone carrying this TCR beta chain has a handful of counts. Its antigen is not known. The library was made from cDNA and included unique molecular identifiers. TCRdb reprocessed the PCR reads via MiXCR and lists one record per CDR3 protein. The sample carries about 820,000 distinct CDR3 sequences, about 57% recorded once. The germline gives CDR1 DFQATT, CDR2 SNEGSKA (reference sequence). This CDR3 contains 13 residues. J lost 11 bases, V lost 5 bases, and 11 bases had no gene match. These data are taken from a study of post-analysis software for immune sequencing data. As for the study in general: Patients had relapsing-remitting, secondary progressive or progressive-relapsing multiple sclerosis; some lacked subtype.

Findings and caveats of the study: Controls had lower frequencies than patients of a few TRBV segments, which included TRBV5-6, TRBV5-1 and TRBV20-1. Significantly lower normalized Chao1 diversity was seen in multiple sclerosis patients than in controls.

The sequenced sample was blood. The chain uses TRBV20-1 and TRBJ2-1; 8 bases fit TRBD1. The TCR was taken from a girl between 5 and 17 years old with multiple sclerosis. The DNA for the CDR3 is TGCAGTGCTCCGCGACAGGGGTACGGGCAGCAGTTCTTC. Its protein product is CSAPRQGYGQQFF.